This T cell receptor (beta chain) was captured in a study of T cell repertoires in cytomegalovirus infection (dated by TCRdb to 2018 to 2020). Regarding the complete study: The peptide stimulations were aimed at well-studied HLA-B-restricted epitopes as well as recently identified HLA-C-restricted CMV epitopes, whose presentation resists viral immunomodulation. Donor HLA type was relevant to the analysis, as public TCR beta signatures indicated carriage of CMV infection together with the matching HLA type. What the study reported, not specific to this receptor: In both this cohort and an independent cohort of over 350 donors, the cumulative frequency of public TCR beta family members distinguished carriers of CMV infection plus the relevant HLA type. The ex vivo response was dominated by HLA-C-restricted CMV-specific TCR beta clonotypes, which also provided the single most frequent clonotype in two of eight donors.

This clonotype was counted only a few times. The target of this receptor is not known. No qualities accompany the bases; no much larger clone lies one base away. The CDR3 goes from the cysteine to the phenylalanine over 13 residues. Just CDR3 DNA is preserved here, 39 bases in frame from base 1. V is cut by 3 bases and J by 5 bases, and the space between the germline ends is 7 bases. For CDR1 and CDR2, the germline V gene lists SGHVS and FNYEAQ. The treatment or condition label here, explained by the study, means: in vitro stimulation with specific CMV peptide epitopes to enrich CMV-specific T cells. Reads for this sample came from an Illumina HiSeq 1500. TCRdb itself trimmed the public reads at Q25 with fastp, ran MiXCR and retained productive beta chains. One record per CDR3 amino acid sequence lists the most common genes and DNA. In this sample the table shows approximately 73,000 distinct CDR3 sequences, roughly 40% of which occur a single time. The ten largest make up more than 85% of the sample.

The sequence derives from a human donor in good health (CMV status not recorded). Some clones in this sample may be carry-over from other donors' samples. The specimen was CD8+ T cells from cultured PBMCs, collected from culture after CMV antigen stimulation. In this chain, TRBV7-6 is recombined with TRBJ2-2; the D gene is possibly TRBD1, with 6 bases matching. The nucleotides read TGTGCCAGCAGCTTTCAGGGGACCGGGGAGCTGTTTTTT. Its protein is CASSFQGTGELFF.